The clone carrying this T cell receptor beta chain occurred many times. The target antigen is unknown. This entry comes from a study of early T cells in non-severe SARS-CoV-2 infection. At the level of the study: Alpha and beta chains were unpaired, from unsorted whole-blood bulk RNA.

Researchers attached unique molecular identifiers to individual cDNA molecules. TCRdb fed the 5' RACE reads into MiXCR, producing one record per CDR3 protein. The table records approximately 70,000 distinct CDR3 sequences, around 13% of them present only once. The germline V gene encodes CDR1 SQVTM and CDR2 ANQGSEA. This CDR3 has 13 amino acids. Trimming took off 7 bases at V and 6 bases at J, with 17 bases between the two ends. Study-wide points: The matching step, a VDJdb search, favored anti-spike CD8 responses and missed private and CD4 specificities.

The receptor was derived from an adult who was a healthcare worker with PCR-confirmed SARS-CoV-2 infection or an uninfected control (not recorded which). The chain carries TRBV29-1 and TRBJ2-3; D might be TRBD2 (6 bases). Sequencing used whole blood. The CDR3 coding sequence is TGCAGCGCAACGGGACTCTCATTCGATACGCAGTATTTT. It encodes CSATGLSFDTQYF.